A selection of T cell receptor beta chains follows, all from one sample in a study of CXCR3-negative and CXCR3-positive naive CD8 T cells. TCRdb re-analyzed the 5' RACE reads; it lists each CDR3 protein once, without DNA. The sample's table shows around 60,000 distinct CDR3 sequences. Sequenced sample: naive CXCR3- CD8+ T cells from blood. These receptors all stem from a human donor in good health. Some clones in this sample may be carry-over from other donors' samples. The CDR3 runs from the conserved cysteine through the conserved F or W.

V gene,J gene,CDR3 protein
TRBV7-9,TRBJ1-1,CASSGGYTEAFF
TRBV3-1,TRBJ2-1,CASSQESPPSYNEQFF
TRBV7-6,TRBJ2-1,CASSLASVNEQFF
TRBV28,TRBJ2-5,CASSSREETQYF
TRBV29-1,TRBJ2-2,CSVRVGPGELFF
TRBV14,TRBJ2-3,CASSSRDREDTQYF
TRBV29-1,TRBJ2-7,CSVEDLGVEQYF
TRBV28,TRBJ2-7,CASSFSTSGDDYEQYF
TRBV4-3,TRBJ2-2,CASSQDAVSTGELFF
TRBV4-1,TRBJ2-7,CASSQVGGEQYF
TRBV11-2,TRBJ2-5,CASSPTPGGGETQYF
TRBV6-5,TRBJ1-2,CASSYSILDKNGYTF
TRBV12-3/TRBV12-4,TRBJ2-7,CASSIGQNYEQYF
TRBV7-2,TRBJ2-7,CASSFWTGSYEQYF
TRBV29-1,TRBJ1-1,CSVEGLTGHTNTEAFF
TRBV12-3/TRBV12-4,TRBJ1-5,CASSLSGGDNQPQHF
TRBV29-1,TRBJ2-2,CSVEGASRTGELFF
TRBV29-1,TRBJ2-7,CSVEPGTGGYEQYF
TRBV29-1,TRBJ2-1,CSVRVSGGTSYNEQFF
TRBV29-1,TRBJ2-1,CSVEDPGQGVGSSYNEQFF